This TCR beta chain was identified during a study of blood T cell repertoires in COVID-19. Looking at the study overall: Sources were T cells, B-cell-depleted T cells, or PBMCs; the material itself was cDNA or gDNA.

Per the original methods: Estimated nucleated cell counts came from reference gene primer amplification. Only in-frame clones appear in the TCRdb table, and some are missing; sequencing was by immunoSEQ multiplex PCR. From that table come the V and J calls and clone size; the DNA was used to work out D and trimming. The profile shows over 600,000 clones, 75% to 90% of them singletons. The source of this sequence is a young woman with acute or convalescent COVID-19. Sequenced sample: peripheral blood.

CDR3 sequence reads: CASSRSIAGGPPGGTQYF. The CDR3 DNA reads TGTGCCAGCAGCCGCAGTATCGCGGGGGGCCCTCCCGGGGGGACCCAGTACTTC. The chain uses TRBV3-1 (or the pseudogene TRBV3-2) and TRBJ2-5, with TRBD2 matching over 8 bases. This CDR3 is 18 amino acids long. J gave up 7 bases and V 4 bases, and 20 bases lay outside the gene matches. Germline CDR1 reads LGHDT; CDR2 reads YNNKEL (reference sequence).